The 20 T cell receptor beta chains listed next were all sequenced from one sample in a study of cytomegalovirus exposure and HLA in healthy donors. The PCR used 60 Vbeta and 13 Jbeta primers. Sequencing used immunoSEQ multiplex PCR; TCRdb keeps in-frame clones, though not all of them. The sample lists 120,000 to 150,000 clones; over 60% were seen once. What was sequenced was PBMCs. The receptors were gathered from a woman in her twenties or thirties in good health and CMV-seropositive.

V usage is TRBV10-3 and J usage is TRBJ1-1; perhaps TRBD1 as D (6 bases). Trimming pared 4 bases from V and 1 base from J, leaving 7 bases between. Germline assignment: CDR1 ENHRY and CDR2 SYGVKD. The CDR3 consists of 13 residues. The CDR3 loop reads CAISGGQNTEAFF. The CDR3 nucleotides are TGTGCCATCAGTGGGGGACAGAACACTGAAGCTTTCTTT.

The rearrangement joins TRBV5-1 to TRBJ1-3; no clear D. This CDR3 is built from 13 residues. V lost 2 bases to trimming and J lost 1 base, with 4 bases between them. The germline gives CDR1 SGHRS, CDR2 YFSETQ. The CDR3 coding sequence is TGCGCCAGCAGCTTCGAGTCTGGAAACACCATATATTTT. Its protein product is CASSFESGNTIYF.

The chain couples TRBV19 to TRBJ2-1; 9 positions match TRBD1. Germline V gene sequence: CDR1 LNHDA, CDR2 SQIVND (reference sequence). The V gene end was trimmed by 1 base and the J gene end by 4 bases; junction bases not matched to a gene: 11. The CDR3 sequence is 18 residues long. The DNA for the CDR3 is TGTGCCAGTAGTATAGTGGGACAGGGAAGGGGTTTATACAATGAGCAGTTCTTC. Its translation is CASSIVGQGRGLYNEQFF.

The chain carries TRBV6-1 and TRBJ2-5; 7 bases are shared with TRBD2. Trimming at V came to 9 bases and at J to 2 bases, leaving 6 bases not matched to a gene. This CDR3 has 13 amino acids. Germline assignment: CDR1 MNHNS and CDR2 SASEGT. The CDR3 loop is CASSWTRQETQYF. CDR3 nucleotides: TGTGCCAGTTCCTGGACTAGACAAGAGACCCAGTACTTC.

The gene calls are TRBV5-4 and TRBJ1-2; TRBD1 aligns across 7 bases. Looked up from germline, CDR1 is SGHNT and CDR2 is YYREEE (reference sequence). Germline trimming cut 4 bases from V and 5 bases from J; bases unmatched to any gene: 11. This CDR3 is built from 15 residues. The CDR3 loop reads CASSKIGTDDYGYTF. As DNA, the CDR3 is TGTGCCAGCAGCAAGATCGGGACAGACGATTATGGCTACACCTTC. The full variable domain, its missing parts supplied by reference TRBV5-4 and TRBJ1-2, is ETGVTQSPTHLIKTRGQQVTLRCSSQSGHNTVSWYQQALGQGPQFIFQYYREEENGRGNFPPRFSGLQFPNYSSELNVNALELDDSALYLCASSKIGTDDYGYTFGSGTRLTVV.

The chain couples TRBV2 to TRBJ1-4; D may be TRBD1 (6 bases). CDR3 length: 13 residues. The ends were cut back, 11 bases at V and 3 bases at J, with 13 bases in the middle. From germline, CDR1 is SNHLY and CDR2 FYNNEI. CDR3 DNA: TGTGCCGGCAACAGGGCACCTAATGAAAAACTGTTTTTT. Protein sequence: CAGNRAPNEKLFF.

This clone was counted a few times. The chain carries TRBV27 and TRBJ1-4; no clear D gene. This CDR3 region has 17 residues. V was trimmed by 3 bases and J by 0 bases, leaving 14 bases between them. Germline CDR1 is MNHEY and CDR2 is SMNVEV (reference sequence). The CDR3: CASSLVAGLATNEKLFF. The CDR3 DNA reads TGTGCCAGCAGTTTGGTGGCGGGCCTAGCAACTAATGAAAAACTGTTTTTT.

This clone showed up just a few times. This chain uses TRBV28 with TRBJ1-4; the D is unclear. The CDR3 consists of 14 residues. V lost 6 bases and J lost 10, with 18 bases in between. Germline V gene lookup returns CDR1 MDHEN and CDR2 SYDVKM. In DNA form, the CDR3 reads TGTGCCAGCAGATCCTCAATCACTACGGGAAAACTGTTTTTT. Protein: CASRSSITTGKLFF.

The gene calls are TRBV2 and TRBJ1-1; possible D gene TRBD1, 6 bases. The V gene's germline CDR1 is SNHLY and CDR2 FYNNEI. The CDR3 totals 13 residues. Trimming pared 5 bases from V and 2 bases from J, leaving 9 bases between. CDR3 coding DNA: TGTGCCAGCAGTCAACAGGGAAACACTGAAGCTTTCTTT. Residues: CASSQQGNTEAFF.

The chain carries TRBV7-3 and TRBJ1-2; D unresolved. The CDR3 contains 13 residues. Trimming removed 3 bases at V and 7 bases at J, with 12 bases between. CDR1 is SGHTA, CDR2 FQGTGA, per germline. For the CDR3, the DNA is TGTGCCAGCAGCTTCGACTCGCGCTCTGGCTACACCTTC. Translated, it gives CASSFDSRSGYTF. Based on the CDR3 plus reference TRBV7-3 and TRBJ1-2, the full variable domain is GAGVSQTPSNKVTEKGKYVELRCDPISGHTALYWYRQSLGQGPEFLIYFQGTGAADDSGLPNDRFFAVRPEGSVSTLKIQRTERGDSAVYLCASSFDSRSGYTFGSGTRLTVV.

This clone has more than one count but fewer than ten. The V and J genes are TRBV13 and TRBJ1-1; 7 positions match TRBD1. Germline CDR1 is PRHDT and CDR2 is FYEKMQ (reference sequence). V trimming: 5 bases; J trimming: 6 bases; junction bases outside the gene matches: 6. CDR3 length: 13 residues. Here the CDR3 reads CASSVRDSPEAFF. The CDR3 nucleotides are TGTGCCAGCAGCGTACGGGACAGCCCTGAAGCTTTCTTT.

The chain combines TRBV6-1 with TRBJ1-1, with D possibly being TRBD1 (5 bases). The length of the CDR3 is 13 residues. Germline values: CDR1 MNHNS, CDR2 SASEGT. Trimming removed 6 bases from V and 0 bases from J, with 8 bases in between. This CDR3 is CASRIGVNTEAFF. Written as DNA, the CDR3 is TGTGCCAGCAGGATAGGGGTGAACACTGAAGCTTTCTTT.

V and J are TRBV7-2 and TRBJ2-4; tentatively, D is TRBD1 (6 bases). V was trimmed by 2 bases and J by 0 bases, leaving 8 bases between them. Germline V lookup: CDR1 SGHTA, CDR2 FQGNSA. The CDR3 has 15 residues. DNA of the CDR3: TGTGCCAGCAGCTTATACAGGGAAGCCAAAAACATTCAGTACTTC. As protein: CASSLYREAKNIQYF.

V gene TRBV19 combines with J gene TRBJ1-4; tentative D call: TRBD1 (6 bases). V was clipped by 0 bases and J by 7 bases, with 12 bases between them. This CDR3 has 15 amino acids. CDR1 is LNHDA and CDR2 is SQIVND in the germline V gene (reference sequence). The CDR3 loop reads CASSIDLRQVEKLFF. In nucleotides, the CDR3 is TGTGCCAGTAGTATAGACCTCAGACAGGTTGAAAAACTGTTTTTT.

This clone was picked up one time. The chain's CDR3 is CASSPRDRTYNSPLHF. The CDR3 DNA is TGTGCCAGCAGCCCCAGGGACAGGACGTATAATTCACCCCTCCACTTT. This chain joins TRBV7-3 and TRBJ1-6, with 8 bases fitting TRBD1. This CDR3 region has 16 residues. V was clipped by 5 bases and J by 4 bases; unmatched bases: 7. The germline gives CDR1 SGHTA, CDR2 FQGTGA.

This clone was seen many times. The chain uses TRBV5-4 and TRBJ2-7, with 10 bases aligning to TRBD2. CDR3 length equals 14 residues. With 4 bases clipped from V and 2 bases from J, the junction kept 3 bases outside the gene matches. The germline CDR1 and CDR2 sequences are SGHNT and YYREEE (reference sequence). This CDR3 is CASSRTSGTYEQYF. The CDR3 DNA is TGTGCCAGCAGCCGGACTAGCGGCACCTACGAGCAGTACTTC.

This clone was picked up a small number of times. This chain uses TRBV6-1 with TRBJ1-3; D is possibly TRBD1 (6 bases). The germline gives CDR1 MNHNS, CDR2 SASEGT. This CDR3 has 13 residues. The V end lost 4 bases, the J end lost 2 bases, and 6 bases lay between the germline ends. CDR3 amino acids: CASSGQAGNTIYF. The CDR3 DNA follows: TGTGCCAGCAGTGGACAGGCTGGAAACACCATATATTTT.

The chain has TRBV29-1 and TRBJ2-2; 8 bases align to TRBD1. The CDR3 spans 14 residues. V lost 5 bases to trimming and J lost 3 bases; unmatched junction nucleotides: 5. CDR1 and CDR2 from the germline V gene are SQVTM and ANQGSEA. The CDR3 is CSVRTGLDTGELFF. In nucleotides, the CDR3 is TGCAGCGTTAGGACAGGGTTGGACACCGGGGAGCTGTTTTTT.

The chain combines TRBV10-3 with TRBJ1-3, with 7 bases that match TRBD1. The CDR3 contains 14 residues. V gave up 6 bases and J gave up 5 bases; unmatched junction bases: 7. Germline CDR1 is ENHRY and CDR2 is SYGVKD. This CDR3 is CAISYGTDRNTIYF. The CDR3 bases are TGTGCCATCAGCTACGGGACAGATAGAAACACCATATATTTT.

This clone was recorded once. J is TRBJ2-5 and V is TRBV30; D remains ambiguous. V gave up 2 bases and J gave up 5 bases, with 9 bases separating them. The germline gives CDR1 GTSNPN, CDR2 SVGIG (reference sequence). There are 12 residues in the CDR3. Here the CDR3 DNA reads TGTGCCTGGAGTCCGATGGCTGAGACCCAGTACTTC. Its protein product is CAWSPMAETQYF.